This is a list of T cell receptor beta chains from one sample in a study of T cells of healthy individuals. TCRdb reprocessed the 5' RACE reads with MiXCR, giving one entry per CDR3 protein. The table lists about 53,000 distinct CDR3 sequences, over 12% of them singletons. All receptors come from a human donor in good health. The CDR3 runs from the conserved cysteine through the conserved F or W.

V gene	J gene	CDR3 protein
TRBV4-3	TRBJ1-1	CASSRLTGSGDEAFF
TRBV20-1	TRBJ1-1	CSATDLQLFRTEAFF
TRBV29-1	TRBJ2-3	CSVEQGARDTQYF
TRBV9	TRBJ2-1	CASSVGGQGFNEQFF
TRBV6-5	TRBJ1-5	CASSYIREGQPQHF
TRBV27	TRBJ1-1	CASRPRQDYTEAFF
TRBV7-9	TRBJ2-7	CASSFTSDYEQYF
TRBV6-5	TRBJ2-6	CASSSGLAGGPSGANVLTF
TRBV12-3/TRBV12-4	TRBJ2-2	CASIPGTSGGANTGELFF
TRBV12-3/TRBV12-4	TRBJ2-7	CASSLRGNLDEQYF
TRBV7-2	TRBJ2-7	CASSFFGAEEQYF
TRBV12-5	TRBJ1-1	CASGLGAAMNTEAFF
TRBV10-3	TRBJ2-3	CAIAGGQVDTQYF